A single sample is the source of the 21 T cell receptor beta chains below, sequenced in a study of blood T cells in healthy people across ages. The second PCR ran roughly 7 to 11 cycles with a sample-barcoded 5' primer and J-beta primers. TCRdb re-derived calls from the 5' RACE reads in MiXCR, one entry per CDR3 protein. The data hold fewer than 750,000 distinct CDR3 sequences, with around 52% observed a single time. The sequencing sample was made of blood. Receptors were obtained from a woman of 80 years or more in good health.

A single count supports this clonotype. Being one base from a much bigger clone, this may be a read error. V usage is TRBV5-1 and J usage is TRBJ2-5, with TRBD1 matching over 8 bases. CDR3 length equals 15 residues. V was clipped by 5 bases and J by 4 bases; unmatched bases: 10. Germline-derived CDR1 and CDR2 are SGHRS and YFSETQ. The CDR3 region is CASSRSGQGLETQYF. CDR3 nucleotides: TGCGCCAGCAGTCGGAGCGGACAGGGTCTAGAGACCCAGTACTTC.

As regards this clonotype: Possible read error: a much larger clone is one base away. The chain recombines TRBV12-3 or TRBV12-4 with TRBJ2-1; D is possibly TRBD2 (6 bases). The CDR3 is 11 residues long. The CDR3 sequence: CANSLKGLKFF. CDR3 coding DNA: TGTGCCAACAGTCTAAAGGGACTTAAGTTCTTC.

With regard to this clonotype: One end of the junction varies from germline; a read error may be responsible. The V gene is TRBV5-1, the J gene TRBJ1-1; tentatively, D is TRBD1 (6 bases). Germline CDR1 reads SGHRS; CDR2 reads YFSETQ. The CDR3 consists of 16 residues. In DNA form, the CDR3 reads TGCACCAGCAGCTTGGGGGCAGGGAACATGAACACTGAAGCTTTCTTT. As protein: CTSSLGAGNMNTEAFF.

This chain uses TRBV20-1 with TRBJ2-1; 10 bases fit TRBD2. Germline V gives CDR1 DFQATT, CDR2 SNEGSKA (reference sequence). The CDR3 totals 15 residues. The V segment lost 6 bases and the J segment 8 bases; nucleotides outside the gene matches: 13. For the CDR3, the DNA is TGCAGTGCATTGGGAACTAGCGGGGCTTCGGATGAGCAGTTCTTC. It codes for CSALGTSGASDEQFF.

This rearrangement joins TRBV29-1 to TRBJ1-2; 7 nucleotides line up with TRBD1. The V and J ends lost 3 bases and 8 bases, in that order; junction bases with no gene match: 6. Germline CDR1 is SQVTM and CDR2 is ANQGSEA. The CDR3 extends over 12 amino acids. The CDR3 here is CSVDDREMGYTF. The CDR3 DNA reads as TGCAGCGTTGACGACAGGGAGATGGGCTACACCTTC.

This chain uses TRBV20-1 with TRBJ2-3; 12 bases line up with TRBD2. Per germline, CDR1 DFQATT and CDR2 SNEGSKA (reference sequence). The V and J ends lost 1 base and 4 bases, in that order; junction bases with no gene match: 9. The CDR3 sequence is 17 residues long. The CDR3 is CSARGLAGGPVPDTQYF. The DNA for the CDR3 is TGCAGTGCTAGAGGTCTAGCGGGGGGGCCGGTCCCAGATACGCAGTATTTT.

The rearrangement links TRBV5-1 to TRBJ2-3; no clear D gene. Trimming pared 3 bases from V and 5 bases from J, leaving 13 bases between. The CDR3 extends over 14 amino acids. Germline values: CDR1 SGHRS, CDR2 YFSETQ. CDR3 residues: CASSWADSEDTQYF. DNA for the CDR3: TGCGCCAGCAGCTGGGCTGACTCCGAAGATACGCAGTATTTT.

This clonotype was counted a few times. The chain carries TRBV6-6 and TRBJ2-3; D is uncertain. There are 12 residues in the CDR3. Germline values: CDR1 MNHNY, CDR2 SVGAGI (reference sequence). Trimming shortened V by 5 bases and J by 4 bases, and 7 bases separated the two germline ends. The CDR3 loop reads CASSPHPDTQYF. As DNA, the CDR3 is TGTGCCAGCAGTCCCCATCCAGATACGCAGTATTTT.

This clonotype was found many times. The V and J genes are TRBV12-3 or TRBV12-4 and TRBJ1-2; 8 bases agree with TRBD1. This CDR3 is 15 amino acids long. The J segment lost 6 bases and the V segment lost 1 base, leaving 7 bases of the junction unmatched. Here the CDR3 reads CASSLGGQGRDGYTF. CDR3 in DNA: TGTGCCAGCAGTTTAGGAGGACAGGGACGAGATGGCTACACCTTC.

This clonotype came up a few times. In DNA, the CDR3 is TGCAGCGTTGGAAGTTTCTCCGCTGAGCAGTTCTTC. Protein: CSVGSFSAEQFF. J is TRBJ2-1 and V is TRBV29-1, with D uncertain. CDR1 and CDR2 from the germline V gene are SQVTM and ANQGSEA. CDR3 length: 12 residues. The V and J ends lost 4 bases and 9 bases respectively, with 13 bases between them.

For this clonotype: This may stem from a read error, because a much larger clone lies one nucleotide away. V is TRBV6-5 and J is TRBJ2-2; D remains ambiguous. This CDR3 region has 16 residues. Germline-derived CDR1 and CDR2 are MNHEY and SVGAGI. V was trimmed by 7 bases and J by 0 bases, leaving 15 bases between them. The CDR3 coding sequence is TGTGCCAGCATGCCTTGCATACCGGCGAACACCGGGGAGCTGTTTTTT. This gives the protein CASMPCIPANTGELFF.

In this sample, this clonotype turned up a few times. The chain has TRBV12-3 or TRBV12-4 and TRBJ2-5, with 11 bases aligning to TRBD1. V shed 6 bases, J shed 4 bases, and the junction held 7 bases outside the gene matches. CDR3 length: 15 amino acids. The CDR3 reads CASSKGQGDSETQYF. CDR3 nucleotides: TGTGCCAGCAGCAAGGGACAGGGGGATTCAGAGACCCAGTACTTC.

The chain joins TRBV6-2 or TRBV6-3 to TRBJ1-5, with a tentative D call TRBD1 (5 bases). Germline V gene sequence: CDR1 MNHEY, CDR2 SVGEGT. The CDR3 runs 19 residues. The V and J ends lost 2 bases and 4 bases respectively, with 24 bases between them. For the CDR3, the DNA is TGTGCCAGCAGTTACCTTAAGCATCCGGGCAGGGCCTCAAATCAGCCCCAGCATTTT. It is translated as CASSYLKHPGRASNQPQHF.

J is TRBJ1-4 and V is TRBV15; no reliable D call. From germline, CDR1 is LNHNV and CDR2 YYDKDF (reference sequence). V dropped 4 bases and J dropped 7 bases, with 25 bases sitting between them. The CDR3 covers 18 residues. The CDR3 is CATSIQRPILAGSEKLFF. For the CDR3, the DNA is TGTGCCACCAGCATTCAACGACCGATACTGGCGGGTAGTGAAAAACTGTTTTTT.

This clonotype was recorded many times. This chain joins TRBV20-1 and TRBJ2-1, with 10 positions matching TRBD2. The length of the CDR3 is 17 residues. V dropped 6 bases and J dropped 1; count of bases not matched to a gene: 12. Per germline, CDR1 DFQATT and CDR2 SNEGSKA (reference sequence). The CDR3 region has the DNA TGCAGTGCCACGGCTATTAATAGCGGGAGGTCCTACAATGAGCAGTTCTTC. This sequence encodes CSATAINSGRSYNEQFF.

The V call is TRBV20-1, the J call TRBJ1-3, with TRBD1 identical over 7 bases. Trimming at V came to 6 bases and at J to 6 bases, leaving 14 bases not matched to a gene. This CDR3 spans 15 amino acids. Per the germline V gene, CDR1 is DFQATT and CDR2 is SNEGSKA (reference sequence). The DNA of the CDR3 is TGCAGTGCCGAGACAGGGCGGTTAGCTGAAAACACCATATATTTT. This codes for CSAETGRLAENTIYF.

J is TRBJ2-3 and V is TRBV12-3 or TRBV12-4; 8 bases match TRBD2. The CDR3 contains 15 residues. Trimming removed 0 bases from V and 6 bases from J; junction bases left unmatched: 5. The CDR3 protein is CASSLASGASDTQYF. In nucleotides, the CDR3 is TGTGCCAGCAGTTTAGCTAGCGGGGCATCTGATACGCAGTATTTT.

The chain recombines TRBV21-1 with TRBJ2-7; TRBD1, the table's D call, was not compared with the DNA. TRBV21-1 is a documented pseudogene. The CDR3 runs 14 residues. The CDR3 here is CASNRGRSSYEQYF. The CDR3 nucleotides are TGTGCCAGCAACAGGGGGCGCAGCTCCTACGAGCAGTACTTC.

This clonotype showed up many times. The gene calls are TRBV28 and TRBJ2-7; 7 bases fit TRBD1. After removal of 6 bases from V and 5 bases from J, the junction contained 7 bases not matched to a gene. The CDR3 is made up of 13 amino acids. Germline assignment: CDR1 MDHEN and CDR2 SYDVKM. The CDR3 DNA reads TGTGCCAGCAGCCTTGACAGGGCTGACGAGCAGTACTTC. Translating it yields CASSLDRADEQYF.

As regards this clonotype: A much larger clone differs by one base, so this may be a read error. The genes are TRBV7-2 and TRBJ2-3, with a possible D match to TRBD2 (6 bases). This CDR3 has 16 residues. Trimming removed 4 bases from V and 5 bases from J, with 19 bases in between. Looked up from germline, CDR1 is SGHTA and CDR2 is FQGNSA. This CDR3 reads CASSWGPAGHRDTQYF. Written as DNA, the CDR3 is TGTGCCAGCAGCTGGGGACCAGCGGGCCACCGAGATACGCAGTATTTT.

The chain employs TRBV10-3 and TRBJ2-3; TRBD1 is a possible D gene (6 bases). CDR3 length equals 13 residues. CDR1 is ENHRY, CDR2 SYGVKD, per germline. Trimming stripped 6 bases from V and 5 bases from J, with 12 bases between. The CDR3 DNA sequence: TGTGCCATCAGAGGGGGATCAGGAGATACGCAGTATTTT. This gives the protein CAIRGGSGDTQYF.